These 30 T cell receptor beta chains came from one sample sequenced in a study of blood T cell repertoires in COVID-19. Sequencing used immunoSEQ multiplex PCR; TCRdb keeps in-frame clones, though not all of them. The sample holds some 400,000 clones, roughly 92% seen once. The specimen sequenced was PBMCs or T cells enriched from blood (not recorded which). These receptors were collected from a woman aged 40 to 50 who had been exposed to COVID-19.

This clone was counted between two and nine times. The chain links TRBV19 to TRBJ1-2; possibly TRBD1 for D (6 bases). Trimming took 7 bases from V and 8 from J, leaving 17 bases between them. CDR1 is LNHDA and CDR2 is SQIVND in the germline V gene (reference sequence). The CDR3 is 13 amino acids. CDR3: CASTPGWGRGYTF. The CDR3 bases are TGTGCCAGTACCCCTGGATGGGGGCGCGGCTACACCTTC.

V gene TRBV10-3 combines with J gene TRBJ1-1; D unclear. Germline-derived CDR1 and CDR2 are ENHRY and SYGVKD. This CDR3 contains 14 residues. V dropped 3 bases and J dropped 3 bases, with 11 bases sitting between them. Here the CDR3 reads CAISDVREYTEAFF. The CDR3 region has the DNA TGTGCCATCAGTGACGTAAGAGAATACACTGAAGCTTTCTTT.

The rearrangement links TRBV19 to TRBJ1-2; D is unclear. V lost 6 bases, J lost 4 bases, and 12 bases lay in between. The CDR3 sequence is 13 residues long. Per germline, CDR1 LNHDA and CDR2 SQIVND (reference sequence). The CDR3 coding sequence is TGTGCCAGTAGGACGGGTAGCTCCTATGGCTACACCTTC. This sequence encodes CASRTGSSYGYTF.

This chain connects TRBV19 to TRBJ1-3; D is ambiguous. This CDR3 contains 11 residues. Looked up from germline, CDR1 is LNHDA and CDR2 is SQIVND (reference sequence). The CDR3 sequence is CRTRSGNTIYF. CDR3 sequence (DNA): TGTAGGACTCGCTCTGGAAACACCATATATTTT.

The CDR3 DNA reads as TGTGCCTGGAGCCAGCGGGACAGGGATAATTCACCCCTCCACTTT. This sequence encodes CAWSQRDRDNSPLHF. This sequence joins TRBV30 and TRBJ1-6; 9 bases align to TRBD1. Germline CDR1 is GTSNPN and CDR2 is SVGIG (reference sequence). Trimming cost V 3 bases and J 5 bases; bases outside gene matches: 5. The CDR3 is made up of 15 amino acids.

The chain recombines TRBV29-1 with TRBJ1-3, with a possible D match to TRBD1 (5 bases). The V end was cut by 6 bases, the J end by 0 bases, with 12 bases between. Germline CDR1 is SQVTM and CDR2 is ANQGSEA. CDR3 length: 14 residues. The CDR3 loop is CSVVGVDSGNTIYF. CDR3 nucleotides: TGCAGCGTCGTAGGGGTAGACTCTGGAAACACCATATATTTT.

The chain combines TRBV7-6 with TRBJ1-1; D is undetermined. The CDR3 is 13 residues long. Germline lookup yields CDR1 SGHVS and CDR2 FNYEAQ. Trimming took off 3 bases at V and 1 base at J, with 6 bases between the two ends. This chain's CDR3 is CASSFGGNTEAFF. CDR3 DNA: TGTGCCAGCAGCTTCGGCGGGAACACTGAAGCTTTCTTT.

This chain joins TRBV18 and TRBJ1-3, with 10 bases that match TRBD1. Trimming took 4 bases from V and 3 from J; bases not matched to a gene: 6. The CDR3 loop spans 16 amino acids. Per germline, CDR1 KGHSH and CDR2 LQKENI. The CDR3: CASSRMGQGNGNTIYF. The CDR3 DNA reads TGTGCCAGCTCACGTATGGGACAGGGGAATGGAAACACCATATATTTT.

V is TRBV11-3 and J is TRBJ1-1, with D perhaps matching TRBD1 (6 bases). Looked up from germline, CDR1 is SGHNT and CDR2 is YENEEA. V shed 5 bases and J shed 1 base, with 14 bases lying between them. The CDR3 runs 15 residues. CDR3 region: CASSRKTGPNTEAFF. DNA of the CDR3: TGTGCCAGCAGCCGGAAGACAGGCCCGAACACTGAAGCTTTCTTT.

The V gene is TRBV7-2, the J gene TRBJ1-1, with TRBD1 matching over 11 bases. The CDR3 loop spans 16 amino acids. Germline V lookup: CDR1 SGHTA, CDR2 FQGNSA. With V trimmed by 2 bases and J by 9 bases, 11 bases remained unmatched. The CDR3 protein is CASSLWGARTGGQAFF. The CDR3 nucleotides read TGTGCCAGCAGCTTATGGGGTGCCCGGACAGGGGGCCAAGCTTTCTTT.

Here the CDR3 DNA reads TGTGCCAGCAGCCTTGGGGCCGGAGAAGCTTTCTTT. It is translated as CASSLGAGEAFF. The chain uses TRBV13 and TRBJ1-1, with D possibly matching TRBD1 (5 bases). The CDR3 has 12 amino acids. The germline CDR1 and CDR2 sequences are PRHDT and FYEKMQ (reference sequence). The V and J ends lost 5 bases and 8 bases respectively, with 12 bases between them.

This chain uses TRBV2 with TRBJ2-1; D call uncertain. V was pared by 4 bases and J by 8 bases, with 9 bases between. This CDR3 is built from 12 residues. Germline V gene lookup returns CDR1 SNHLY and CDR2 FYNNEI. CDR3 protein: CASSVIDDEQFF. The CDR3, as DNA: TGTGCCAGCAGTGTGATAGATGATGAGCAGTTCTTC.

The chain has TRBV2 and TRBJ1-1; D is undetermined. The CDR3 length is 14 residues. Germline V CDR1 and CDR2: SNHLY, FYNNEI. Between the trimmed V and J ends, which lost 4 bases and 0 bases, there was a span of 9 bases. For the CDR3, the DNA is TGTGCCAGCAGTGTCAAGCTCATGAACACTGAAGCTTTCTTT. It codes for CASSVKLMNTEAFF.

The chain carries TRBV11-3 and TRBJ1-1; the D gene is possibly TRBD1 (5 bases). The V end lost 4 bases, the J end lost 4 bases, and 13 bases lay between the germline ends. There are 14 residues in the CDR3. Per germline, CDR1 SGHNT and CDR2 YENEEA. The CDR3 protein is CASSSRGKGTEAFF. The CDR3 DNA sequence: TGTGCCAGCAGCTCAAGGGGAAAGGGCACTGAAGCTTTCTTT.

The table lists this clone with a count of one. The chain has TRBV5-1 and TRBJ1-3; D remains unclear. Germline CDR1 reads SGHRS; CDR2 reads YFSETQ. This CDR3 has 14 amino acids. Trimming removed 5 bases from V and 0 bases from J, with 9 bases in between. CDR3 coding DNA: TGCGCCAGCAGGGCCGCCGCCTCTGGAAACACCATATATTTT. Translated, it gives CASRAAASGNTIYF.

The chain couples TRBV19 to TRBJ2-3; D is perhaps TRBD2 (6 bases). Germline V lookup: CDR1 LNHDA, CDR2 SQIVND (reference sequence). V lost 3 bases and J 3 bases, leaving 10 bases between the germline ends. The CDR3 extends over 14 amino acids. The CDR3 loop is CASSMRGLTDTQYF. The CDR3 nucleotides are TGTGCCAGTAGTATGCGGGGTCTTACAGATACGCAGTATTTT.

The chain joins TRBV6-5 to TRBJ2-6; 8 bases line up with TRBD1. J gave up 7 bases and V 7 bases, and 6 bases lay outside the gene matches. Looked up from germline, CDR1 is MNHEY and CDR2 is SVGAGI. The CDR3 covers 14 residues. In DNA form, the CDR3 reads TGTGCCAGCAATACAGGGGGGCAAGCCAACGTCCTGACTTTC. This gives the protein CASNTGGQANVLTF.

V and J are TRBV6-4 and TRBJ1-2; 8 bases agree with TRBD1. Germline V CDR1 and CDR2: MRHNA, SNTAGT. This CDR3 contains 14 residues. With V trimmed by 6 bases and J by 6 bases, 9 bases remained unmatched. The DNA for the CDR3 is TGTGCCAGCAGGGGTGAGGCAGGGGGCCATGGCTACACCTTC. Its protein product is CASRGEAGGHGYTF.

The chain employs TRBV2 and TRBJ1-2; unclear D gene. V lost 6 bases to trimming and J lost 4 bases, with 9 bases between them. CDR1 SNHLY and CDR2 FYNNEI come from the germline V gene. CDR3 size: 12 residues. The CDR3 protein is CASRAVFYGYTF. As DNA, the CDR3 is TGTGCCAGCAGGGCAGTATTCTATGGCTACACCTTC.

The J gene is TRBJ1-2, the V gene TRBV30; TRBD1 might be the D (6 bases). The CDR3 is 17 amino acids. The germline V gene has CDR1 GTSNPN and CDR2 SVGIG (reference sequence). V lost 2 bases and J lost 6, with 25 bases in between. CDR3 sequence reads: CAWSPQGQGLIWDGYTF. The CDR3 DNA reads TGTGCCTGGAGTCCCCAGGGGCAGGGTCTCATTTGGGATGGCTACACCTTC.

The rearrangement uses TRBV6-5 and TRBJ1-2; no reliable D call. The CDR3 is 15 amino acids. The germline CDR1 and CDR2 sequences are MNHEY and SVGAGI. Trimming took off 0 bases at V and 3 bases at J, with 11 bases between the two ends. The CDR3 is CASSYSRFGDYGYTF. For the CDR3, the DNA is TGTGCCAGCAGTTACTCGAGGTTTGGAGACTATGGCTACACCTTC.

The chain has TRBV19 and TRBJ2-7; tentatively, D is TRBD2 (7 bases). Germline CDR1 reads LNHDA; CDR2 reads SQIVND (reference sequence). The V and J ends lost 4 bases and 0 bases respectively, with 13 bases between them. The CDR3 is made up of 15 amino acids. The CDR3 DNA reads as TGTGCCAGTAGTAAAGGGGGAGGGGGCTCCTACGAGCAGTACTTC. It is translated as CASSKGGGGSYEQYF.

The V gene is TRBV11-3, the J gene TRBJ2-4; D unresolved. Between the trimmed V and J ends, which lost 2 bases and 0 bases, there was a span of 5 bases. Germline V gene sequence: CDR1 SGHNT, CDR2 YENEEA. This CDR3 is 14 amino acids long. CDR3 bases: TGTGCCAGCAGCTTACCCGTAGCCAAAAACATTCAGTACTTC. It is translated as CASSLPVAKNIQYF.

The rearrangement links TRBV2 to TRBJ1-5; D unresolved. The germline V gene encodes CDR1 SNHLY and CDR2 FYNNEI. V lost 3 bases to trimming and J lost 3 bases, with 9 bases between them. The CDR3 has 14 amino acids. The CDR3 nucleotides read TGTGCCAGCAGTGAGTTAACTCACAATCAGCCCCAGCATTTT. Encoded protein: CASSELTHNQPQHF.

A single count supports this clone. The V gene is TRBV7-8, the J gene TRBJ1-5; D is unclear. Looked up from germline, CDR1 is SGHVS and CDR2 is FQNEAQ. V shed 5 bases and J shed 0 bases, with 11 bases lying between them. The CDR3 is 15 residues long. The CDR3 protein is CASSATDYSNQPQHF. The CDR3 DNA is TGTGCCAGCAGCGCGACGGACTATAGCAATCAGCCCCAGCATTTT.

This clone was detected only once. This chain links TRBV2 with TRBJ1-1, with 8 nucleotides matching TRBD1. The ends lost 3 bases at V and 5 bases at J; junction bases unmatched: 2. This CDR3 has 13 amino acids. CDR1 and CDR2 (germline): SNHLY, FYNNEI. The DNA for the CDR3 is TGTGCCAGCAGTGAGGACAGGGAAACTGAAGCTTTCTTT. Translation: CASSEDRETEAFF.

The chain carries TRBV7-9 and TRBJ2-1; TRBD2 might be the D (5 bases). This CDR3 region has 13 residues. Germline V gene data show CDR1 as SEHNR and CDR2 as FQNEAQ (reference sequence). The V end lost 6 bases, the J end lost 6 bases, and 12 bases lay between the germline ends. In DNA form, the CDR3 reads TGTGCCAGCAGTTACTTACGGGGCAATGAGCAGTTCTTC. Translating it yields CASSYLRGNEQFF.

The CDR3 loop reads CASSLVTWGTGATDTQYF. The CDR3 coding sequence is TGTGCCAGCAGCTTAGTAACTTGGGGGACAGGGGCGACAGATACGCAGTATTTT. V gene TRBV7-2 combines with J gene TRBJ2-3; TRBD1 matches at 10 bases. The ends lost 1 base at V and 3 bases at J; junction bases unmatched: 10. The CDR3 covers 18 residues. Germline CDR1 is SGHTA and CDR2 is FQGNSA.

This chain connects TRBV18 to TRBJ2-7; no reliable D call. The germline CDR1 and CDR2 sequences are KGHSH and LQKENI. The CDR3 is 14 residues long. Between the trimmed V and J ends, which lost 6 bases and 2 bases, there was a span of 14 bases. CDR3 sequence (DNA): TGTGCCAGCTCCCCCAGATCAGGCCCCTACGAGCAGTACTTC. It translates to CASSPRSGPYEQYF.

About this clone itself: The junction departs from germline at one end; a sequencing error may be responsible. The chain carries TRBV19 and TRBJ2-7, with TRBD2 identical over 12 bases. Germline CDR1 LNHDA, CDR2 SQIVND (reference sequence). The CDR3 is 16 amino acids. The CDR3 nucleotides are TGTGCCAGTAGTAGCTGGACTAGCGGGATGAACTACGGGCAGTACTTC. The encoded protein is CASSSWTSGMNYGQYF.